The T cell receptor beta chain under discussion was sequenced for a study of human T cells and chemical hapten exposure (dated by TCRdb to 2020 to 2023). A note on the overall study: For sensitization, 2% DPC in acetone was applied to a 2 cm by 2 cm area of upper inner arm skin. Weekly therapeutic DPC doses were additionally applied to the scalp of patients throughout the roughly 23-week study period. Alopecia areata with under or over 50% scalp involvement, alopecia totalis and alopecia universalis were represented in the patient cohort, which was mostly female. In alopecia patients, the study followed how the peripheral blood TCR repertoire changed in vivo over primary and secondary sensitization to diphenylcyclopropenone (DPC), a hapten. Patch testing was done on the upper back using Finn chambers containing 0.01% DPC, and results were scored after 6 days according to International Contact Dermatitis Research Group standards. Blood samples were taken from patients before sensitization (week 0) and at 2, 6 and about 24 weeks after DPC sensitization. Some 29 alopecia patients provided blood for TCR sequencing at one to four time points (pre-sensitization, 2, 6 and 24 weeks). Libraries were pooled for sequencing, and variation in per-sample TCR yields was attributed mainly to small differences in library volumes within the pool. Broad study findings and their caveats: No change with DPC sensitization was found in the number of TCRs above 1 in 1000 frequency, and no evidence of global repertoire structure alterations was found. After repeated subsampling, changes were observed in the strength of the expansion versus patch-test correlation and in the threshold at which the correlation became significant. A positive correlation was found between the number of PT1 expanded TCRs and patch test score, with significance reached at thresholds 8, 16 and 32 but not 4. Expanded TCRs formed significantly more large CDR3 similarity clusters than pre-sensitization or healthy control sets, consistent with antigen-driven responses. Because all patients had alopecia, a presumed autoimmune disease, the immune response of the patients might differ from that of healthy individuals.

This clonotype was counted many times. Its antigen specificity is not known. Qualities for individual bases were not recorded, and no much larger clone is one base off. The time point tag for this specimen amounts to: pre-sensitization, week 0. Explained via the paper, the treatment or condition label denotes: therapeutic diphenylcyclopropenone sensitization with weekly scalp DPC. At every patch-test visit, the blood draw took place before the patch test was put on. Patients were considered eligible if aged 18 to 70, diagnosed with alopecia and deemed suitable for DPC therapy, and patients were excluded if pregnant. Total RNA was extracted from unfractionated whole blood that had been collected in Tempus Blood RNA tubes. Trimmed from V: 5 bases; trimmed from J: 8 bases; junction bases lacking a gene match: 8. Inclusive of the bounding cysteine and phenylalanine, the CDR3 is 14 residues long. This entry keeps only the CDR3 DNA: 42 bases, framed from base 1. From a lookup of the germline V gene (reference sequence), CDR1 and CDR2 are LNHNV and YYDKDF.

Receptors were amplified or captured by RACE. Sequenced using a NextSeq 500. Library preparation attached unique molecular identifiers to individual cDNA molecules for quantitative, reproducible TCR counting. For every blood RNA sample, sequencing covered both the TCR alpha and TCR beta chains. The authors' analysis ran thus. A median of around 96,000 TCRs per sample was observed, with a range of 23,224 to 690,600. The Decombinator software suite was used to annotate V, J and CDR3 in the TCR reads. To make PS versus PT1 abundance plots, every sample was subsampled to the same number of TCRs (28,000). TCRs were defined as expanded if absent before sensitization and observed at least eight times at the 2-week time point. TCRdb redid the processing of the public reads, applying fastp at Q25 and MiXCR, and retained in-frame beta chains. Identical CDR3 protein sequences are pooled into one entry, listed with their most common genes and DNA. It is TCRdb's table, rather than the study itself, that gives the V and J calls and clone size. For this sample the table gives 300,000 to 450,000 distinct CDR3 sequences, of which approximately 5.1% were detected only once. The ten most abundant clones make up approximately 2.8% of the sample.

The sequence is built from TRBV15 and TRBJ2-1; 8 bases in the middle match TRBD1. The sequence derives from a woman aged 45-59 years with alopecia areata. Some clones in this sample may be carry-over from other donors' samples. The sequences come from whole blood, collected in connection with sensitization to the hapten diphenylcyclopropenone (DPC). This receptor has the CDR3 CATSVNRGLDEQFF. The nucleotide sequence reads as follows: TGTGCCACCAGCGTTAACAGGGGGTTGGATGAGCAGTTCTTC.